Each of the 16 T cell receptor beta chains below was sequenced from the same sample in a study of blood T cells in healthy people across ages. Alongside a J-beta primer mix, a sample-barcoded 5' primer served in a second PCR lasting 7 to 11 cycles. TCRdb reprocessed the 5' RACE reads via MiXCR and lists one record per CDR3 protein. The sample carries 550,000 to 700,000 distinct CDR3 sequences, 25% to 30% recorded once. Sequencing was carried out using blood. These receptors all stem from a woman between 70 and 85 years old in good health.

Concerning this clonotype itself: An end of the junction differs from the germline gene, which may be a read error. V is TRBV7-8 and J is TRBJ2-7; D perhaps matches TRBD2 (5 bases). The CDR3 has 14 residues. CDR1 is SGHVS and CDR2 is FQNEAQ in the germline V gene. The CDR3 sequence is CAGSLATLGRGQYF. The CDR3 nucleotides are TGTGCCGGCAGCTTAGCGACCCTGGGTCGCGGGCAGTACTTC. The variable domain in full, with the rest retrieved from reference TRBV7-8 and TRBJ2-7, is GAGVSQSPRYKVAKRGQDVALRCDPISGHVSLFWYQQALGQGPEFLTYFQNEAQLDKSGLPSDRFFAERPEGSVSTLKIQRTQQEDSAVYLCAGSLATLGRGQYFGPGTRLTVT.

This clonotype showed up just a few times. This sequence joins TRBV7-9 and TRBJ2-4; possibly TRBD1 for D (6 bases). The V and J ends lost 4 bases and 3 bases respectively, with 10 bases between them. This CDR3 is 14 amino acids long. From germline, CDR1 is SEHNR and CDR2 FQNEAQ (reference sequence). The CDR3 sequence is CASSSQGGKNIQYF. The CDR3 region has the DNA TGTGCCAGCAGCTCACAGGGCGGCAAAAACATTCAGTACTTC.

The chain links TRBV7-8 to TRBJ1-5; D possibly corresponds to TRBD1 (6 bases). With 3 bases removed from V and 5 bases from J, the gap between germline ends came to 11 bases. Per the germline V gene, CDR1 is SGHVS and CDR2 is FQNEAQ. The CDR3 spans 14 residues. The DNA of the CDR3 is TGTGCCAGCAGCTTTCACAGGGCAGATCAGCCCCAGCATTTT. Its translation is CASSFHRADQPQHF.

CDR3: CASSPEETGRRNTIYF. The DNA for the CDR3 is TGTGCCAGCTCACCAGAGGAAACAGGGAGGAGAAACACCATATATTTT. The gene calls are TRBV18 and TRBJ1-3; D is perhaps TRBD1 (6 bases). Germline V gene lookup returns CDR1 KGHSH and CDR2 LQKENI. CDR3 length: 16 amino acids. Trimming took off 2 bases at V and 5 bases at J, with 16 bases between the two ends. The complete variable domain, with remaining parts taken from reference TRBV18 and TRBJ1-3, reads NAGVMQNPRHLVRRRGQEARLRCSPMKGHSHVYWYRQLPEEGLKFMVYLQKENIIDESGMPKERFSAEFPKEGPSILRIQQVVRGDSAAYFCASSPEETGRRNTIYFGEGSWLTVV.

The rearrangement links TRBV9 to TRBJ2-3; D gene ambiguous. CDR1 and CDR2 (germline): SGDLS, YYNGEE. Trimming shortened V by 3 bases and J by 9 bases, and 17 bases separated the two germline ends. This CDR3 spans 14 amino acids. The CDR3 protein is CASSADGVALTQYF. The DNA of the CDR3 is TGTGCCAGCAGCGCCGATGGAGTAGCTTTGACGCAGTATTTT.

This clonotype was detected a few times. The CDR3 sequence: CAGRPNTGELFF. The CDR3 region has the DNA TGTGCCGGAAGACCGAACACCGGGGAGCTGTTTTTT. The gene calls are TRBV12-3 or TRBV12-4 and TRBJ2-2; D is uncertain. Deletions cut 11 bases from V and 0 bases from J, with 7 bases between. This CDR3 is 12 amino acids long.

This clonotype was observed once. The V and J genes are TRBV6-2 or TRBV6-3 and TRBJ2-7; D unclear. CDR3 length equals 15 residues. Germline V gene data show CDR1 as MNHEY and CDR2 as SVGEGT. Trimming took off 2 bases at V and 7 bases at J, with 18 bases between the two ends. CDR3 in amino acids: CASSYGPGRLIEQYF. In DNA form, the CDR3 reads TGTGCCAGCAGTTACGGGCCGGGCCGGCTGATAGAGCAGTACTTC.

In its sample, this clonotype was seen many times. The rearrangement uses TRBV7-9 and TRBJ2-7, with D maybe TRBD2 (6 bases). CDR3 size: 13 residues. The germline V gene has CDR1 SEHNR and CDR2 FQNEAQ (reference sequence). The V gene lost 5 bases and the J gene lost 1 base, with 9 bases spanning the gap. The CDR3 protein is CASSPGTSYEQYF. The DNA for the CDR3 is TGTGCCAGCAGCCCCGGGACTTCCTACGAGCAGTACTTC.

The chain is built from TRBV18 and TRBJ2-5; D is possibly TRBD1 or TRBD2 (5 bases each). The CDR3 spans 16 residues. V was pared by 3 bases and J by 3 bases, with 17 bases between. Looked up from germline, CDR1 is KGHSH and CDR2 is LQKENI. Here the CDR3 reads CASSPSLYGAEETQYF. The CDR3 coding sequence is TGTGCCAGCTCACCTTCGTTATACGGGGCGGAAGAGACCCAGTACTTC.

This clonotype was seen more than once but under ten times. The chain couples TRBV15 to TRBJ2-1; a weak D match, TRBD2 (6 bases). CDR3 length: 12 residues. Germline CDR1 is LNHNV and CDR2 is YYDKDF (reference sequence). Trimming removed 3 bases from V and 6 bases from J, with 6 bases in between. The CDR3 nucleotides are TGTGCCACCAGCAGGGAGGGCAATGAGCAGTTCTTC. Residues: CATSREGNEQFF.

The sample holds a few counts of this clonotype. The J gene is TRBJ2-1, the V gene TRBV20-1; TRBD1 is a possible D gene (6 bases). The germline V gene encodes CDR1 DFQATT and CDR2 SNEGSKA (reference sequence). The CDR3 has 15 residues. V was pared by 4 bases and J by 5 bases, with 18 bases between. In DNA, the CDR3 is TGCAGTGCTACCACACAGGGTTTTAGGGACAATGAGCAGTTCTTC. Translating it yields CSATTQGFRDNEQFF.

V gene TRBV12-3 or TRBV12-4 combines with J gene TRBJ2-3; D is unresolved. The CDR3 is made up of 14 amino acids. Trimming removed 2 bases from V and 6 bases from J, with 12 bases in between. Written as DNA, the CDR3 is TGTGCCAGCAGTTTAAGGGCCGACCGGGATACGCAGTATTTT. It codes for CASSLRADRDTQYF.

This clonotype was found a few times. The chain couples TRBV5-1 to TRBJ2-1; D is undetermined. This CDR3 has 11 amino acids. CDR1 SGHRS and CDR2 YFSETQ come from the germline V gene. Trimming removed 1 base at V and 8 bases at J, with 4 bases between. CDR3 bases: TGCGCCAGCAGCTTGACGGATGAGCAGTTCTTC. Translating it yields CASSLTDEQFF.

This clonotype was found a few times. CDR3 DNA: TGTGCCAGTGCCAGGACAGCTGAAGGGGGAGCTTTCTTT. Protein: CASARTAEGGAFF. V gene TRBV10-3 combines with J gene TRBJ1-1; tentative D call: TRBD1 (6 bases). V lost 10 bases and J 10 bases, leaving 22 bases between the germline ends. Per germline, CDR1 ENHRY and CDR2 SYGVKD. This CDR3 is built from 13 residues.

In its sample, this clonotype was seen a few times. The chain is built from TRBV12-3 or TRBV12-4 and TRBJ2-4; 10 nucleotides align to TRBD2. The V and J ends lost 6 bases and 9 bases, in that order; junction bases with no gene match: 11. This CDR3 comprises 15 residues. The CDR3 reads CASRGAGGPSSIQYF. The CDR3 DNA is TGTGCCAGCAGGGGAGCGGGGGGGCCTTCCAGCATTCAGTACTTC.

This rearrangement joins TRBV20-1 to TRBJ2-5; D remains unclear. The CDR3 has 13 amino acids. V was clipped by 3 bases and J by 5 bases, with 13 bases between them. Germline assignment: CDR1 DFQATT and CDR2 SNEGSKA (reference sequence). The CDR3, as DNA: TGCAGTGCTAGGGACGGAAAGGCGGAGACCCAGTACTTC. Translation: CSARDGKAETQYF.